This note documents a single TCR beta chain sequence. CDR1 is MNHEY, CDR2 SVGAGI, per germline. This CDR3 is 14 amino acids long. Trimming left V 5 bases short and J 8 bases short, with 19 bases between. This sample was taken from a study of cytomegalovirus exposure and HLA in healthy donors. Study in general: About 180 million T cells yielded about 120 million unique TCR beta sequences, as an earlier analysis found.

PCR was performed using 60 Vbeta and 13 Jbeta primers. Clones were sequenced by immunoSEQ multiplex PCR, and TCRdb holds only the in-frame ones, with some missing. Its listing shows some 200,000 clones. This TCR came from a boy aged 10-17 years in good health and CMV-seronegative. The sample taken for sequencing was PBMCs. The chain employs TRBV6-5 and TRBJ2-7; possible D gene TRBD1, 7 bases. The DNA of the CDR3 is TGTGCCAGCAGTATGCGGGACAGCCCTACGAAGCAGTACTTC. Its translation: CASSMRDSPTKQYF.